The T cell receptor beta chain under discussion was sequenced for a study of cytomegalovirus exposure and HLA in healthy donors (dated by TCRdb to about 2017). Notes on the research overall: According to an earlier analysis of several hundred of the donors, about 180 million T cells yielded 117 million unique TCR beta sequences and around 280 Gb of sequence data. Several DR-DQ haplotypes were treated as single units for association and clustering because of strong linkage in the cohort. The later analysis used no new phenotypic data to find candidate immune exposures, relying instead on TCR beta sequences and their occurrence across donors. Among the approximately 420 genotyped donors, around 81% belonged to the genetic ancestry cluster associated with self-reported Caucasian donors. The study combined high-throughput TCR immunosequencing, statistical association of individual TCRs with disease status, and machine learning to predict cytomegalovirus infection status. An early release that covered fewer than 750 HLA-typed donors contained about 300 gigabases of sequencing data and tens of millions of unique TCR sequences. To study patterns of TCR occurrence, a later analysis re-analyzed previously published TCR beta repertoires from 500 to 850 donors and added high-resolution HLA genotyping. A separate validation cohort of more than 100 different subjects was used in addition to the roughly 620-subject first cohort. The T cell repertoires of several hundred subjects were profiled by immunosequencing and related to cytomegalovirus serostatus. Every discovery cohort repertoire had been produced on one sequencing platform. Genome-wide SNP genotypes for about 60% of the roughly 700 donors were used in a later genetic analysis, which treated that subset as a discovery cohort. Typing coverage differed by locus: A, B, C, DRB1 and DQB1 were typed in about 620-640 donors, DQA1 in roughly 500, DPA1 in 600 to 610, and DPB1 in 450 to 490. The study was designed to test whether signatures of past pathogen exposure could be identified by cataloging public T cell receptors. In an earlier analysis of 500 to 650 of the donors, high-throughput TCR beta sequencing was used to judge whether each TCR beta V gene segment behaved as functional or pseudogenic. Across about 370 genotyped donors of the cohort, an average of approximately 240,000 unique TCR beta nucleotide sequences per donor were sequenced, and around 20% of those sequences were non-productive. HLA typing covered class I and class II loci at four-digit resolution. Donor age, sex, ethnicity and CMV serostatus were compiled alongside the repertoire data.

The cohort comprised around 690 healthy bone marrow donors. At the time of sampling, every cohort member was nominally healthy, though immune exposures that went unrecorded were likely present. The donor was CMV seropositive and belonged to the group of more than 250 seropositive cohort members. Every donor gave a peripheral blood sample, and the peripheral blood mononuclear cells from that sample were used for TCR beta sequencing. The Qiagen DNeasy Blood Extraction Kit was used to extract genomic DNA from the blood cell samples. Receptor amplification or capture employed the immunoSEQ multiplex PCR assay. For the multiplex PCR, a mixture combining 60 forward primers for TCR Vbeta segments and 13 reverse primers for TCR Jbeta segments was used. The CDR3 region of rearranged TCR beta genes was amplified from genomic DNA with a multiplex PCR assay. The Illumina HiSeq System was used to sequence the amplified TCR beta libraries as 87-base-pair reads. In the source study's methods: Across the roughly 600 repertoires, a later analysis counted approximately 75 million unique TCR beta chains, about 10 million of which were shared by at least two donors. To remove PCR and sequencing errors, raw reads were error-corrected and collapsed into unique sequences using a nearest-neighbor algorithm that merged closely related sequences. V, D and J gene segments were assigned by aligning CDR3 sequences to IMGT reference sequences. Each retained sequence needed at least a six-nucleotide match to both a V gene segment and a J gene segment. A rearrangement was called productive if the CDR3 had no stop codons and remained in frame with V and J, and every other rearrangement was called non-productive. Following IMGT convention, CDR3 was defined as the stretch from the second conserved V-encoded cysteine up to the conserved J-encoded phenylalanine. The earlier analysis of about 620 of the donors excluded sequences that lacked an unambiguous match to a single V gene segment. In an earlier analysis of several hundred of the donors, V segments were called functional above 56.7% productive rearrangements and were called segregating when the between-donor standard deviation exceeded 5%. To diagnose cytomegalovirus status from the catalog of TCR beta chain sequences, a statistical classification framework was built. In a later analysis, V and J genes were assigned by comparing TCR nucleotide sequences against IMGT/GENE-DB human TR gene sequences. Using the TCRdist pipeline, a later analysis assigned CDR3 sequences along with most-parsimonious VDJ recombination scenarios. In a later analysis, every TCR beta chain was defined by the combination of its CDR3 amino acid sequence and its V-gene family, and reads without a unique V-gene family were dropped. To address suspected cross-contamination and a sequencing artifact, a later analysis removed roughly 640 highly shared, low-generation-probability nucleotide sequences. In a later analysis, a clonal expansion index was calculated for each public chain from normalized within-repertoire ranks of inferred template counts. Generation probabilities in a later analysis came from a VDJ recombination model fitted to out-of-frame rearrangements, and those results were checked against IGoR. Hypergeometric tests were used in a later analysis to score TCR-TCR, TCR-HLA and TCR-CMV co-occurrence, with a repertoire-size bias correction applied to the TCR pairs. False discovery rates were estimated in a later analysis by permuting HLA or CMV assignments 20 times. In a later analysis, co-occurring TCRs were grouped with DBSCAN, and TCRdist sequence similarity was added when clustering was performed within HLA-allele-positive subsets. Repertoires with fewer than 30,000 or more than 120,000 public chains were left out of co-occurrence clustering, as were four to six repertoires with anomalous nucleotide sharing. TCRdb holds this immuneACCESS table with in-frame rearrangements only. Some clones are missing; in checked studies, unresolved V genes explain under half, and the rest has no known cause. V, J and clone size are those of that table, while D and trimming were read from the DNA. The table kept for this sample lists 80,000 or so clones. Roughly 15% of the sample goes to the ten largest clones.

To note about this clone: The clone's antigen remains unknown.

Inclusive of the bounding cysteine and phenylalanine, the CDR3 is 18 residues long. The read is trimmed to its CDR3 DNA, 54 bases read in frame from base 1. CDR1 and CDR2 are drawn from the germline V gene: LGHNA, YNFKEQ. Trimmed from V: 1 base; trimmed from J: 3 bases; junction bases lacking a gene match: 13. General conclusions and limits of the study: Most CMV-associated TCR beta chains appeared to be HLA-restricted in a later analysis, and the HLA associations seemed to be driven largely by CMV exposure. Some IMGT-functional V segments, including TRBV6-2 and TRBV6-3, could not be distinguished by the 87-base-pair reads and were therefore excluded. In a later analysis, HLA-associated TCR beta chains were found to be more clonally expanded and to have lower generation probabilities than equally common non-associated chains. Because counts were too low, roughly 18 rarely observed V segments, including chromosome 9 orphons, were left out of the earlier analysis of several hundred of the donors. In a later analysis, 16,951 TCR beta sequences were associated with specific HLA alleles at a false discovery rate of 0.05. V-gene and J-gene trimming of TCR beta chains was associated with a missense DCLRE1C variant in a later genetic analysis, and the association was replicated in an independent cohort. According to a later analysis, TCR association rates differed among HLA loci, with DRB1 alleles showing the most associated TCRs and HLA-C alleles showing the fewest. For the cohort, immune exposure information was limited to CMV serostatus. The study listed 150 to 200 TCR beta chains as associated with cytomegalovirus. Strong co-occurrence of HLA alleles, especially DR and DQ, made assigning TCR associations to individual alleles difficult. A further reported finding was that TCR beta sequences accurately predicted the HLA-A and HLA-B alleles for most subjects in the first cohort. Three of the identified cytomegalovirus-associated TCR beta chains were confirmed in vitro to be specific for cytomegalovirus antigens. Roughly uniform sequencing depth across donors was assumed in presence/absence analyses, although this assumption may not hold. According to a later genetic analysis, donors in an Asian-associated ancestry cluster had fewer N-insertions in productive TCRs than the approximately 700-donor mean. Broadly in line with IMGT annotations, most TCR beta V segments showed up in productive rearrangements about 90% or about 30% of the time in an earlier analysis of 587 of the donors. Because some donors lacked HLA typing at each locus, the association tests relied only on the typed subset. The classifier was reported to diagnose cytomegalovirus status with high specificity and sensitivity in both the original and validation cohorts. This cohort had only TCR beta chains sequenced, and the lack of alpha or paired-chain data limited which features could be detected. Most TCR sequences were seen in very few donors, while some public TCRs were found in many individuals. According to the authors, the approach could potentially be generalized to other disease states and immunological phenotypes. The sequencing pipeline was judged likely to have produced a cluster of highly shared sequence variants as a technical artifact. Several of the top co-occurrence clusters appeared to be linked to parvovirus B19, influenza, CMV and Epstein-Barr virus, according to a later analysis. Correlated functional status among segregating V segments might be attributable to linkage disequilibrium, but an unknown experimental factor could not be ruled out.

The sequenced sample was PBMCs. In this chain, TRBV4-2 is recombined with TRBJ1-2; TRBD1 matches 8 bases in the middle. This receptor was identified in a man aged 50-60 years in good health and CMV-seropositive. The nucleotide sequence reads TGTGCCAGCAGCCAAGGTCTGGTAGGACAGGGTTATGACTATGGCTACACCTTC. It translates as CASSQGLVGQGYDYGYTF.